This T cell receptor beta chain was recorded in a study of blood T cell repertoires in COVID-19 (dated by TCRdb to between 2020 and 2021). Notes on the research overall: Samples from collaborators originated in the United States, Italy and Spain and spanned both the acute and convalescent phases of COVID-19. The material from the prospective study consisted of cDNA or gDNA derived from T cells, B-cell-depleted T cells, or PBMCs. Subjects who had been exposed to COVID-19, were actively infected with it, or had recovered from it provided the deeply sampled blood TCRbeta repertoires that made up the dataset. A freely available public database, intended as a resource for researchers studying the immune response to SARS-CoV-2, is where the repertoires were released. Samples came from the ongoing ImmuneRACE study (first 160 participants) plus 1,254 subjects from 6 global collaborators. The sample metadata nearly always contained a de-identified subject ID, COVID-19 status, age in years and sex. Where HLA class I and class II types were available, the types were taken from metadata supplied by the sample provider, not from assay-based typing.

TCRbeta CDR3 regions were amplified from genomic DNA by means of the immunoSEQ Assay, a bias-controlled multiplex PCR. For the original study's pipeline: The number of nucleated cells in each sample was estimated from the amplification of reference gene primers within the assay. To quantify the absolute abundance of each unique TCRbeta CDR3 rearrangement, sequence reads were collapsed and filtered. For each sample, productive Simpson clonality was calculated as the square root of Simpson's diversity index across productive rearrangements. TCRdb took over this immuneACCESS table, retaining in-frame rearrangements with V and J assigned. Such tables are incomplete; in checked studies, under half of the missing clones stem from an unresolved V gene, and the remainder is unexplained. V and J calls and clone size follow that table, whereas D and trimming were derived from the DNA. The sample table holds some 310,000 clones, of which more than 75% were seen once. 1% of the sample is held by the ten biggest clonotypes.

On the study overall, not on this receptor specifically: The amount of clinical and demographic metadata varied by source and participant and was provided uncurated.

The V end gives up 2 bases and the J end 8 bases, leaving 2 bases in the junction not matched to a gene. Spanning cysteine to phenylalanine, the CDR3 consists of 12 amino acids. Only the CDR3 part of the read is kept: 36 bases, read in frame from the first base. Looking up the germline V gene yields CDR1 SGHTA and CDR2 FQGNSA. Collaborating institutions collected whole blood in K2EDTA tubes following their own protocols. For TCRbeta analysis, collaborators shipped samples as frozen whole blood, isolated PBMCs, or DNA extracted from either of those sample types. As concerns this clone: Its antigen is currently not known. Base quality data are lacking; no much larger clone is found one base away.

The receptor's source is a man aged 45 to 65 with active or convalescent COVID-19. In this chain, TRBV7-2 is recombined with TRBJ1-2, with 7 junctional bases fitting TRBD1. Sequencing input: peripheral blood. The CDR3 amino acid sequence is: CASSLTGEGYTF. The nucleotides are TGTGCCAGCAGCTTAACAGGGGAAGGCTACACCTTC. The variable domain in full, with residues beyond the CDR3 obtained from the reference TRBV7-2 and TRBJ1-2 genes, is GAGVSQSPSNKVTEKGKDVELRCDPISGHTALYWYRQSLGQGLEFLIYFQGNSAPDKSGLPSDRFSAERTGGSVSTLTIQRTQQEDSAVYLCASSLTGEGYTFGSGTRLTVV.